These T cell receptor beta chains were read from a single sample in a study of T cell repertoires in cytomegalovirus infection. Using its own MiXCR run on the reads, TCRdb lists one record per CDR3 protein. The sample lists under 800,000 distinct CDR3 sequences; 24% were seen once. Sequences were obtained from CD8+ T cells from PBMCs. Receptor source: a human donor in good health (CMV status not recorded). Some clones in this sample may be carry-over from other donors' samples. The CDR3 runs from the conserved cysteine through the conserved F or W. A D gene is named only where the DNA matches it firmly. Part of the rows lack a size; the others show once, few, many or a class for expanded clones.

TRBD2 TRBJ2-2 TRBV7-9 many CASSFETSSPGELFF TGTGCCAGCAGCTTCGAGACTAGCAGTCCCGGGGAGCTGTTTTTT
. TRBJ1-5 TRBV7-8 many CASTGGNQPQHF TGTGCCAGCACCGGAGGCAATCAGCCCCAGCATTTT
TRBD2 TRBJ2-3 TRBV9 . CASSQRTSGGNTDTQYF TGTGCCAGCAGCCAGCGGACTAGCGGAGGGAACACAGATACGCAGTATTTT
. TRBJ1-5 TRBV7-6 many CASSRTLNQPQHF TGTGCCAGCAGCCGGACCTTAAATCAGCCCCAGCATTTT
. TRBJ1-1 TRBV29-1 few CSVVSGQPEAFF TGCAGCGTTGTTTCGGGCCAGCCTGAAGCTTTCTTT
. TRBJ2-2 TRBV14 . CASSRGQTGELFF TGTGCCAGCAGCCGAGGACAGACCGGGGAGCTGTTTTTT
. TRBJ2-1 TRBV5-5 few CASSLDPNEDEQFF TGTGCCAGCAGCTTGGACCCCAATGAAGATGAGCAGTTCTTC
. TRBJ2-5 TRBV7-9 . CASSPVWLQDQETQYF TGTGCCAGCAGCCCCGTCTGGTTACAGGACCAAGAGACCCAGTACTTC
. TRBJ2-5 TRBV14 few CASSQERGRETQYF TGTGCCAGCAGCCAAGAGCGGGGGCGGGAGACCCAGTACTTC
. TRBJ1-1 TRBV7-6 . CASSSGPKGDTEAFF TGTGCCAGCAGCTCGGGCCCTAAAGGGGACACTGAAGCTTTCTTT
. TRBJ1-1 TRBV7-9 . CASSPLKAGTEAFF TGTGCCAGCAGCCCTCTGAAGGCGGGCACTGAAGCTTTCTTT
. TRBJ1-1 TRBV28 many CASSFGRTEAFF TGTGCCAGCAGTTTCGGTCGGACGGAAGCTTTCTTT
. TRBJ2-5 TRBV7-8 . CASSPGAETQYF TGTGCCAGCAGCCCGGGCGCAGAGACCCAGTACTTC
. TRBJ2-5 TRBV7-1 . CASSQGQQEAQYF TGTGCCAGCAGCCAAGGACAGCAAGAGGCCCAGTACTTC
TRBD1 TRBJ1-3 TRBV9 . CASTGTVGNTIYF TGTGCCAGCACCGGGACAGTTGGAAACACCATATATTTT
TRBD2 TRBJ2-5 TRBV7-2 many CASSWGLVQETQYF TGTGCCAGCAGCTGGGGACTAGTCCAAGAGACCCAGTACTTC
. TRBJ1-5 TRBV2 . CASSDGKGDASNQPQHF TGTGCCAGCAGTGACGGGAAGGGGGACGCGAGCAATCAGCCCCAGCATTTT
. TRBJ1-2 TRBV29-1 few CSVEEALGNGYTF TGCAGCGTTGAAGAGGCATTGGGGAATGGCTACACCTTC
. TRBJ1-5 TRBV28 . CASSSPGTQPQHF TGTGCCAGCAGTTCCCCCGGGACCCAGCCCCAGCATTTT
. TRBJ2-5 TRBV7-9 many CASSFEQRETQYF TGTGCCAGCAGCTTTGAGCAAAGGGAGACCCAGTACTTC
. TRBJ2-3 TRBV28 . CASSLSWTATDTQYF TGTGCCAGCAGTTTATCCTGGACAGCAACAGATACGCAGTATTTT
. TRBJ2-2 TRBV18 few CASSPPGSPRSGELFF TGTGCCAGCTCACCACCCGGGTCCCCGAGGAGCGGGGAGCTGTTTTTT
. TRBJ1-2 TRBV28 . CASSPRGGVEGNYGYTF TGTGCCAGTAGTCCCCGGGGGGGGGTCGAAGGGAACTATGGCTACACCTTC
. TRBJ1-4 TRBV15 . CATRDSGNEKLFF TGTGCCACCAGGGACAGCGGTAATGAAAAACTGTTTTTT
TRBD2 TRBJ2-3 TRBV28 many CASSAPGTSGGTPTDTQYF TGTGCCAGCAGTGCCCCTGGGACTAGCGGGGGGACTCCGACAGATACGCAGTATTTT
. TRBJ1-2 TRBV4-3 . CASSHGGGKYGYTF TGCGCCAGCAGCCATGGGGGCGGAAAATATGGCTACACCTTC
. TRBJ1-1 TRBV12-3/TRBV12-4 . CASSHLQLMNTEAFF TGTGCCAGCAGCCACCTACAGCTCATGAACACTGAAGCTTTCTTT
TRBD1 TRBJ1-2 TRBV7-6 many CASSARQGFGYGYTF TGTGCCAGCAGCGCCCGACAGGGCTTCGGATATGGCTACACCTTC
. TRBJ1-1 TRBV11-1 . CASLGRANTEAFF TGTGCCAGCCTAGGCAGGGCCAACACTGAAGCTTTCTTT
. TRBJ1-1 TRBV27 . CASSLSFRRVDTEALF TGTGCCAGCAGTTTATCGTTCCGGAGAGTCGACACTGAAGCTCTCTTT
. TRBJ1-1 TRBV7-6 many CASSLDGIGNTEAFF TGTGCCAGCAGCTTAGACGGGATAGGAAACACTGAAGCTTTCTTT
TRBD1 TRBJ1-1 TRBV20-1 . CSASQGQANTEAFF TGCAGTGCTAGCCAGGGACAGGCGAACACTGAAGCTTTCTTT
. TRBJ2-2 TRBV12-3/TRBV12-4 few CASSPQGDANTGELFF TGTGCCAGCAGCCCACAGGGAGACGCGAACACCGGGGAGCTGTTTTTT
TRBD1 TRBJ1-1 TRBV27 . CASSQGGKNTEAFF TGTGCCAGCAGTCAGGGGGGTAAGAACACTGAAGCTTTCTTT
TRBD1 TRBJ2-1 TRBV20-1 . CSAPPGDRDYNEQFF TGCAGTGCCCCCCCAGGGGACAGGGATTACAATGAGCAGTTCTTC
. TRBJ1-2 TRBV20-1 few CSARDPGSYGYTF TGCAGTGCTAGAGATCCGGGCAGCTATGGCTACACCTTC
. TRBJ1-1 TRBV29-1 . CSVPMNTEAFF TGCAGCGTTCCCATGAACACTGAAGCTTTCTTT
. TRBJ2-3 TRBV4-1 . CASSPRTVTRASTDTQYF TGTGCCAGCAGCCCGCGAACCGTGACTAGGGCTAGCACAGATACGCAGTATTTT
. TRBJ2-1 TRBV4-1 few CASSQGDSSFRYNEQFF TGCGCCAGCAGCCAAGGGGATAGCTCGTTTCGATACAATGAGCAGTTCTTC
. TRBJ1-1 TRBV2 . CASSEATRSMNTEAFF TGTGCCAGCAGTGAAGCGACACGGAGCATGAACACTGAAGCTTTCTTT
TRBD1 TRBJ2-2 TRBV4-1 . CASKPGTATGELFF TGCGCCAGCAAACCCGGGACAGCCACCGGGGAGCTGTTTTTT
. TRBJ1-5 TRBV7-2 many CASSPVTGNQPQHF TGTGCCAGCAGCCCAGTGACGGGGAATCAGCCCCAGCATTTT
TRBD2 TRBJ2-5 TRBV4-1 few CASSQDGSGGETQYF TGCGCCAGCAGCCAAGATGGTAGCGGGGGGGAGACCCAGTACTTC
. TRBJ1-2 TRBV29-1 few CSVEVLEGSDYGYTF TGCAGCGTTGAAGTTTTGGAGGGGTCGGACTATGGCTACACCTTC
TRBD2 TRBJ2-3 TRBV28 many CASTPGLAGGMSTDTQYF TGTGCCAGCACCCCGGGACTAGCGGGGGGGATGAGCACAGATACGCAGTATTTT
. TRBJ1-1 TRBV20-1 few CSAIGLNTEAFF TGCAGTGCTATAGGGCTTAACACTGAAGCTTTCTTT
TRBD2 TRBJ2-3 TRBV7-6 many CASSLDAGESTDTQYF TGTGCCAGCAGCTTAGATGCGGGGGAAAGCACAGATACGCAGTATTTT
. TRBJ1-1 TRBV29-1 . CSVEPGYNTEAFF TGCAGCGTTGAACCAGGGTACAACACTGAAGCTTTCTTT
. TRBJ2-1 TRBV14 . CASSQEVGTEQFF TGTGCCAGCAGCCAAGAGGTGGGGACAGAGCAGTTCTTC
TRBD1 TRBJ2-2 TRBV2 . CASSPTGDPNTGELFF TGTGCCAGCAGCCCTACAGGGGACCCGAACACCGGGGAGCTGTTTTTT
. TRBJ1-2 TRBV20-1 few CSASSQGFGSHYGYGYTF TGCAGTGCTAGCTCTCAGGGGTTTGGTAGCCACTATGGCTATGGCTACACCTTC